The T cell receptor beta chain under discussion was sequenced for a study of shared clonotypes between healthy human individuals (dated by TCRdb to between 2020 and 2021). Study-wide context: A couple of women and three men aged 18 to 49 years were included in the cohort. To estimate repertoire size and how much clonotypes are shared between individuals, the study performed deep sequencing of blood TCR repertoires from a few healthy adults. Libraries were prepared and TCR repertoires were sequenced by different laboratories using diverse techniques, in order to increase sequencing depth and limit assay-specific biases. Per donor, leukapheresis produced somewhere between about 0.9 and 10 billion PBMCs. What the work shows at the level of the full study, not this receptor alone: Pairwise subsampling led to the expectation that sequencing depth would affect the degree of clonotype sharing among donors. Sampling was limited to blood, and TCR repertoires in tissue likely differ from TCR repertoires in blood. The genetic and exposure-history diversity represented was limited by the small number of donors.

The donors were healthy, HIV-negative adults with no recently reported acute infections or vaccinations. Every donor was a Caucasian adult living in Nashville, Tennessee, USA. For unsorted samples, about 85 million PBMCs were counted and genomic DNA was extracted with the QIAamp DNA Blood Mini kit. Blood was obtained by leukapheresis, after which PBMCs were separated by Ficoll-Histopaque density gradient centrifugation and cryopreserved in liquid nitrogen vapor phase. Taken from cysteine to phenylalanine, the CDR3 has 15 residues. Only the CDR3 region is kept as DNA, spanning 45 bases read in frame from base 1. V is pared back by 3 bases and J by 4 bases, with 15 bases lying between the germline termini. Via the germline V gene, CDR1 is SNHLY and CDR2 FYNNEI. Using the deep immunoSEQ assay, multiplex PCR amplified TCR CDR3 regions from genomic DNA. Extracted genomic DNA from each cell subset was spread evenly across all wells of several immunoSEQ 96-well plates, with each plate serving as a replicate. For unsorted PBMC, around 310 ng of genomic DNA, equivalent to about 30,000 T cell genomes, went into each replicate PCR. Genomic DNA from unsorted PBMC was sequenced over ten immunoSEQ deep assay plates. Purified libraries were measured with a Qubit 3.0 fluorometer, size-checked on a Bioanalyzer 2100, and measured again with the KAPA Library Quantification kit. Every immunoSEQ 96-well plate was sequenced on a dedicated single-read 150-cycle Illumina NextSeq 550 flow cell. Per the authors' processing: Because only junctional sequences without quality scores were contained in the immunoSEQ output, filtering matching that applied to full-length reads could not be performed. To assign V/J genes and CDR3, sequences were annotated using PyIR, a Python wrapper for IgBLAST v1.9, with IMGT germline references. Any read was removed if the V/J assignment was weak (E-value above 1e-6), the CDR3 was missing, or the read contained stop codons, out-of-frame junctions, or ambiguous translated residues. V3J clonotypes were defined as sequences sharing the same inferred V gene, J gene, and CDR3 amino acid sequence. To compute the percentage overlap between repertoires, the number of shared unique clonotypes was divided by the size of the smaller repertoire. Repertoire richness was assessed with RTK rarefaction, the Chao1 estimator, and Recon v2.1 estimates of unobserved clonotypes. TCRdb stores this immuneACCESS table with in-frame sequences only. Part of the clones is absent; in the studies checked, under half of the shortfall reflects unresolved V genes, and no reason is known for the rest. Clone size and V and J calls were adopted from that table, with D and trimming inferred from the DNA. The sample table records approximately 500,000 clones; less than 85% of these occur just once. The ten largest account for over 10% of the sample.

Turning to this clone: Its cognate antigen has yet to be identified. No base-level quality is on record; no much larger clone is a single base apart.

The receptor chain draws on TRBV2 and TRBJ2-5; TRBD2 is perhaps the D gene, given 6 matching bases. The source is a woman aged 40 to 49 in good health. Some clones in this sample may be carry-over from other donors' samples. Sequencing used PBMCs. The CDR3 protein sequence reads: CASSDFPGVGETQYF. Read as DNA, the sequence is TGTGCCAGCAGTGATTTTCCGGGAGTAGGAGAGACCCAGTACTTC. When the CDR3 is completed using the reference TRBV2 and TRBJ2-5 genes on either side, the full variable domain is EPEVTQTPSHQVTQMGQEVILRCVPISNHLYFYWYRQILGQKVEFLVSFYNNEISEKSEIFDDQFSVERPDGSNFTLKIRSTKLEDSAMYFCASSDFPGVGETQYFGPGTRLLVL.